There are a few counts of the clone carrying this T cell receptor beta chain. Its antigen is unknown. The sample belongs to a study of CD8+ T cells in alopecia areata. Study information: Treated patients received oral tofacitinib, 5 to 10 mg twice daily. Treatment with tofacitinib (6 to 18 months) was followed by 6 months off drug. Study findings and constraints: Elevated clonality characterized lesional scalp relative to normal scalp, particularly in alopecia totalis/universalis.

Trimming cost V 8 bases and J 6 bases, with 10 bases left between them. The CDR3 consists of 12 residues. The germline V gene has CDR1 SNHLY and CDR2 FYNNEI. Following RNA extraction, reverse transcription yielded cDNA that acted as the sequencing template. Assay: immunoSEQ multiplex PCR; the TCRdb copy retains only in-frame clones and omits some. The sample contains 140,000 to 150,000 clones, roughly 62% of which appear only once. The gene calls are TRBV2 and TRBJ1-4; perhaps TRBD1 as D (6 bases). The receptor was derived from a human donor with alopecia areata. The source was CD4+ T cells sorted from blood, collected at week 0. CDR3 sequence (DNA): TGTGCCAGCGAGGGGGGCTATGAAAAACTGTTTTTT. Its translation is CASEGGYEKLFF.